This T cell receptor (beta chain) is from a study of human T cells and chemical hapten exposure. Study overall: Minor pooled library volume differences mainly drove per-sample TCR yield variation.

Germline-derived CDR1 and CDR2 are ENHRY and SYGVKD. The V end was cut by 0 bases, the J end by 1 base, with 6 bases between. This CDR3 has 14 amino acids. Stated time point: patch test 3, about 24 weeks after DPC sensitization. Treatment specified: therapeutic diphenylcyclopropenone sensitization with weekly scalp DPC. The study extracted total RNA from unfractionated whole blood. This clonotype was seen a few times. Its antigen is not identified. Using its own MiXCR run on the RACE reads, TCRdb lists one record per CDR3 protein. The sample has about 39,000 distinct CDR3 sequences, roughly 13% seen once. Study-wide results and caveats: Donors in the study had alopecia, meaning their immune response may differ from healthy people's.

The sequence was collected from a woman in her thirties or forties with alopecia areata. Some clones in this sample may be carry-over from other donors' samples. The chain recombines TRBV10-3 with TRBJ2-5, with D unclear. The specimen comprised whole blood, sampled in connection with sensitization to the hapten diphenylcyclopropenone (DPC). The CDR3 protein is CAISESTGQETQYF. The CDR3 region has the DNA TGTGCCATCAGTGAGTCGACGGGCCAAGAGACCCAGTACTTC.